This record covers a single TCR beta chain. The table came from immunoSEQ multiplex PCR; TCRdb's copy has only in-frame clones and leaves some out. The table lists 150,000 to 200,000 clones, roughly 90% of them singletons. This entry comes from a study of control samples from healthy donors and cancer patients. Germline V CDR1 and CDR2: MNHEY, SVGAGI. The CDR3 has 12 residues. V was clipped by 8 bases and J by 0 bases, with 7 bases between them. This clonotype originated in a man aged 30 to 39 in good health. This chain connects TRBV6-5 to TRBJ1-1; D remains ambiguous. The material sequenced was blood. The CDR3 bases are TGTGCCAGCGTACAAGTGAACACTGAAGCTTTCTTT. Residues: CASVQVNTEAFF.